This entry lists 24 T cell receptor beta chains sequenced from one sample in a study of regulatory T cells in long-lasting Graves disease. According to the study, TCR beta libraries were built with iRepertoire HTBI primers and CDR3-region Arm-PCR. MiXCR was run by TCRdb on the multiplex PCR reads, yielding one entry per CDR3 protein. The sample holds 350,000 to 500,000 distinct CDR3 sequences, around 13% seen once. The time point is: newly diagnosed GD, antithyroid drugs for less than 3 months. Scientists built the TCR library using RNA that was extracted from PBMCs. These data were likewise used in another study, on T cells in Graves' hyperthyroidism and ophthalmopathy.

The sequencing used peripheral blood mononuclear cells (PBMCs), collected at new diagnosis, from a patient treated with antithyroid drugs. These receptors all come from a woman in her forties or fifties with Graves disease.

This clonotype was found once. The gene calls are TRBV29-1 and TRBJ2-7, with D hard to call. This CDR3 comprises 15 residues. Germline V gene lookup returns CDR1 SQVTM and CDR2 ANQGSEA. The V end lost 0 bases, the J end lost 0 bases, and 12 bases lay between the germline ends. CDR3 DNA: TGCAGCGTTGAAGATCCGAGGACGGACTCCTACGAGCAGTACTTC. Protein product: CSVEDPRTDSYEQYF.

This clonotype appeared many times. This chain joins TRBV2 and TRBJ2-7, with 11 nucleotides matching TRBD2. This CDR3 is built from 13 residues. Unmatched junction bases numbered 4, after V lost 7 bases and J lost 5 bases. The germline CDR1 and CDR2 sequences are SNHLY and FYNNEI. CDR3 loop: CASTLSGRDEQYF. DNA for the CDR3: TGTGCCAGCACTCTTAGCGGGAGGGACGAGCAGTACTTC.

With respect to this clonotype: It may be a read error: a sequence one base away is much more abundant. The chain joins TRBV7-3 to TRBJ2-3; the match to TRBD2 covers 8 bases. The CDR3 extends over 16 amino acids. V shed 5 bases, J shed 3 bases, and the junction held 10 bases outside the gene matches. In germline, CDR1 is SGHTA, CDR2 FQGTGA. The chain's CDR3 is CASSLRAGVGTDTQYF. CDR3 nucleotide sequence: TGTGCCAGCAGCCTGAGAGCGGGAGTGGGTACAGATACGCAGTATTTT.

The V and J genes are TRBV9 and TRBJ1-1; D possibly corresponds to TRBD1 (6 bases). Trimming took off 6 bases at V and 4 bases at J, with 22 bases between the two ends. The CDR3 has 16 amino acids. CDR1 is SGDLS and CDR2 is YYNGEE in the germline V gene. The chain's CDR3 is CASTRVGGQGVTEAFF. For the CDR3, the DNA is TGTGCCAGCACTAGAGTGGGGGGGCAGGGTGTCACTGAAGCTTTCTTT. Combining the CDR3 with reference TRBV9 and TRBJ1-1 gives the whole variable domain DSGVTQTPKHLITATGQRVTLRCSPRSGDLSVYWYQQSLDQGLQFLIQYYNGEERAKGNILERFSAQQFPDLHSELNLSSLELGDSALYFCASTRVGGQGVTEAFFGQGTRLTVV.

In DNA form, the CDR3 reads TGTGCCAGTACCCCCTGGGAGGGGGCGGACACTGAAGCTTTCTTT. Protein sequence: CASTPWEGADTEAFF. This chain connects TRBV19 to TRBJ1-1; 7 bases match TRBD1. This CDR3 region has 15 residues. The ends lost 7 bases at V and 3 bases at J; junction bases unmatched: 11. The germline gives CDR1 LNHDA, CDR2 SQIVND (reference sequence).

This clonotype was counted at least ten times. The CDR3 reads CASSTGLAGADEQYF. The CDR3, as DNA: TGCGCCAGCAGCACGGGACTAGCGGGAGCGGATGAGCAGTACTTC. J is TRBJ2-7 and V is TRBV5-1; TRBD2 aligns across 14 bases. The CDR3 sequence is 15 residues long. J gave up 7 bases and V 4 bases, and 7 bases lay outside the gene matches. Looked up from germline, CDR1 is SGHRS and CDR2 is YFSETQ.

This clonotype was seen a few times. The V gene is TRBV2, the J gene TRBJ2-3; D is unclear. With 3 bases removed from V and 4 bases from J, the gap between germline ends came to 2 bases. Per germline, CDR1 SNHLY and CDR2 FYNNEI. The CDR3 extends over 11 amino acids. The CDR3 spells CASSDSDTQYF. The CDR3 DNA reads TGTGCCAGCAGTGACTCAGATACGCAGTATTTT.

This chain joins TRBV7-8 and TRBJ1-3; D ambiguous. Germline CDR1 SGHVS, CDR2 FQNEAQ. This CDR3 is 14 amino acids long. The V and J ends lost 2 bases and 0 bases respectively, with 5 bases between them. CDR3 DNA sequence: TGTGCCAGCAGCTTAACAAGCTCTGGAAACACCATATATTTT. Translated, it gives CASSLTSSGNTIYF. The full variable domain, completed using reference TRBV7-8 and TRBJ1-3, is GAGVSQSPRYKVAKRGQDVALRCDPISGHVSLFWYQQALGQGPEFLTYFQNEAQLDKSGLPSDRFFAERPEGSVSTLKIQRTQQEDSAVYLCASSLTSSGNTIYFGEGSWLTVV.

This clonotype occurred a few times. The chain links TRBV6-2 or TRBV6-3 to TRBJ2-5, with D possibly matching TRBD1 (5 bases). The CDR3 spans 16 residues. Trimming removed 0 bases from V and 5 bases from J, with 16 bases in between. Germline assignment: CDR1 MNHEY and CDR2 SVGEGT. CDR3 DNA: TGTGCCAGCAGTTACTCCCACGGTCAGGGCGAGGAGACCCAGTACTTC. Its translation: CASSYSHGQGEETQYF.

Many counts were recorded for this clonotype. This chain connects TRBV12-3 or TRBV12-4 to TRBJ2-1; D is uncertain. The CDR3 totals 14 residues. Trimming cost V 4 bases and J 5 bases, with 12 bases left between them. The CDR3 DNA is TGTGCCAGCAGTTGGATCGGACGGGACAATGAGCAGTTCTTC. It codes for CASSWIGRDNEQFF.

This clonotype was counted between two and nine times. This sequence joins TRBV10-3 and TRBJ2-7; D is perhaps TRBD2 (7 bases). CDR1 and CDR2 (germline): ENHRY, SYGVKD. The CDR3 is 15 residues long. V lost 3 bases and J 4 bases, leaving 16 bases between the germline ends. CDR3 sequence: CAISEGGGPGYEQYF. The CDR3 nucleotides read TGTGCCATCAGTGAAGGGGGAGGGCCTGGGTACGAGCAGTACTTC.

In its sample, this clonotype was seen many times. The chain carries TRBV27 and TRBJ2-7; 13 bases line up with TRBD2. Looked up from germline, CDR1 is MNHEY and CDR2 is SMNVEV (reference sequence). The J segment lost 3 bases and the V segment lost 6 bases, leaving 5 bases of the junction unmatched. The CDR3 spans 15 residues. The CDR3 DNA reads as TGTGCCAGCAGGCTAGGGACTAGCGGGATCTACGAGCAGTACTTC. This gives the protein CASRLGTSGIYEQYF.

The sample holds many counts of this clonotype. The DNA for the CDR3 is TGTGCCAGCGGGGGTGACCAGGGATGGACTGAAGCTTTCTTT. The encoded protein is CASGGDQGWTEAFF. This sequence joins TRBV28 and TRBJ1-1; TRBD1 might be the D (5 bases). Trimming left V 8 bases short and J 5 bases short, with 18 bases between. The CDR3 runs 14 residues. Germline CDR1 is MDHEN and CDR2 is SYDVKM.

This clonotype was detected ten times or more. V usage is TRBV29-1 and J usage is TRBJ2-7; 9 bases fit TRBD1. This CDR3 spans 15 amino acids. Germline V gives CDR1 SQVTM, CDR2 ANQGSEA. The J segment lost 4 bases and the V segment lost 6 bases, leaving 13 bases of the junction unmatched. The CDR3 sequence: CSVVPGQGSIYEQYF. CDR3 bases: TGCAGCGTCGTACCGGGACAGGGTTCTATTTACGAGCAGTACTTC.

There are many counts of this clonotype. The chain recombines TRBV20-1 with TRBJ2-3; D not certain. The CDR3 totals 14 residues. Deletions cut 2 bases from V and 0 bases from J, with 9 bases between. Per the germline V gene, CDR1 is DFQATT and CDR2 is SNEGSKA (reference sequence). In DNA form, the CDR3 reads TGCAGTGCTAGAAACGCGCTGAGCACAGATACGCAGTATTTT. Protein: CSARNALSTDTQYF.

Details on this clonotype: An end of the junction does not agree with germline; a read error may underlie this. The CDR3, as DNA: TGCGCCAGCAGCTTGGGATCTAGGGCTAATGAAAAGCTGTTTTTT. Amino acid sequence: CASSLGSRANEKLFF. The rearrangement joins TRBV5-1 to TRBJ1-4; D is undetermined. The germline CDR1 and CDR2 sequences are SGHRS and YFSETQ. The CDR3 consists of 15 residues.

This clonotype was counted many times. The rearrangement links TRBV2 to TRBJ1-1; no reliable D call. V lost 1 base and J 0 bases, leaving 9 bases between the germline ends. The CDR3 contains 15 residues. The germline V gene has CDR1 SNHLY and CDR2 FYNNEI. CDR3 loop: CASSEGREMNTEAFF. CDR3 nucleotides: TGTGCCAGCAGTGAAGGGAGGGAAATGAACACTGAAGCTTTCTTT.

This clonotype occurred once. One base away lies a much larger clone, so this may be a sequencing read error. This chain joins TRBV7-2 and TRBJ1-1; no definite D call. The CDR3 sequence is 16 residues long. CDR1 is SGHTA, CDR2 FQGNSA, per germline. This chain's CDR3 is CASSFRHGLSNTEVFF. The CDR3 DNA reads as TGTGCCAGCAGCTTTCGTCACGGGCTCTCGAACACTGAAGTTTTCTTT.

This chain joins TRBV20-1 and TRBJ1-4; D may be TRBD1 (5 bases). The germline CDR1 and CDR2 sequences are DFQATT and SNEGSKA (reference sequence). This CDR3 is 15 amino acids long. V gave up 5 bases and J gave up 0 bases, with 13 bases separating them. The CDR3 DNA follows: TGCAGTGCTGAGAGGGACCCAGCAACTAATGAAAAACTGTTTTTT. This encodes CSAERDPATNEKLFF.

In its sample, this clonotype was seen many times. The CDR3, as DNA: TGCAGTGCTAGTGGGGACTCCTACGAGCAGTACTTC. This codes for CSASGDSYEQYF. The rearrangement uses TRBV20-1 and TRBJ2-7; D is undetermined. CDR1 is DFQATT and CDR2 is SNEGSKA in the germline V gene (reference sequence). This CDR3 spans 12 amino acids. V was cut by 3 bases and J by 0 bases, with 6 bases left in between.

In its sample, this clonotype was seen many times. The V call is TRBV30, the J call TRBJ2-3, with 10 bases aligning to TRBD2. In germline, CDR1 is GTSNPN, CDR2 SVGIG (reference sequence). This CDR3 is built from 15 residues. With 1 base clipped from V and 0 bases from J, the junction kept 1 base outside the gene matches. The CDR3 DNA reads TGTGCCTGGAGTGGGACTAGCGGAAGCACAGATACGCAGTATTTT. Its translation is CAWSGTSGSTDTQYF.

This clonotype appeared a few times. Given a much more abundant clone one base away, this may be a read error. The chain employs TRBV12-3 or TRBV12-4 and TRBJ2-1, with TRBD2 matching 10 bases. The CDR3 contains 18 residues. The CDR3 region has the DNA TGTGCCGGCAGTTTAAACGGGTGGGGGCTAGCGGGAGACAATGAGCAGTTCTTC. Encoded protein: CAGSLNGWGLAGDNEQFF.

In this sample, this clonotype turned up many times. Here the CDR3 reads CASGSLPRAGSNTGELFF. DNA for the CDR3: TGTGCTAGTGGTTCCCTCCCGCGGGCGGGATCGAACACCGGGGAGCTGTTTTTT. V and J are TRBV12-5 and TRBJ2-2, with D possibly matching TRBD2 (6 bases). Trimming removed 4 bases at V and 0 bases at J, with 18 bases between. CDR1 LGHNT and CDR2 FRNRAP come from the germline V gene. The CDR3 sequence is 18 residues long.

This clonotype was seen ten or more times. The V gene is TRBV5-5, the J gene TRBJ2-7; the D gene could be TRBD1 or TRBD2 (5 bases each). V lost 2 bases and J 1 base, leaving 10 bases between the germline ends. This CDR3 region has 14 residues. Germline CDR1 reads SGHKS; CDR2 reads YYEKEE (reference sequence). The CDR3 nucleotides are TGTGCCAGCAGCTTAGGGGACGGTTCCTACGAGCAGTACTTC. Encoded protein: CASSLGDGSYEQYF.